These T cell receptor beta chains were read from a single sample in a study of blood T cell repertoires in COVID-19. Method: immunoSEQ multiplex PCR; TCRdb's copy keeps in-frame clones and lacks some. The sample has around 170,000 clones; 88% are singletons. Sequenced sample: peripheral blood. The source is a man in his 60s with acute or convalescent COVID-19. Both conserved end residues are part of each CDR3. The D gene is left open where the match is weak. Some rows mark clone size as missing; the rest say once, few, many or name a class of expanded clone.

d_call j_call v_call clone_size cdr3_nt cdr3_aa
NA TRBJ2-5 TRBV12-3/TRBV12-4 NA TGTGCCAGCAGTTTAAGGGAGGAGACCCAGTACTTC CASSLREETQYF
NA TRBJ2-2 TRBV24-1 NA TGTGCCACCAGTCACTCGAACACCGGGGAGCTGTTTTTT CATSHSNTGELFF
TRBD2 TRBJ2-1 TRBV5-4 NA TGTGCCAGCAGCTTGTTGGCGGGGGATACCTCTTCTCCGTTCTTC CASSLLAGDTSSPFF
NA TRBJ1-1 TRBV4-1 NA TGCGCCAGCAGCCATGAAGAGACAGCGAACACTGAAGCTTTCTTT CASSHEETANTEAFF
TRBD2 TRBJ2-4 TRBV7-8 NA TGTGCCAGCAGCTTAGAAAGCGGGAGCAAAAACATTCAGTACTTC CASSLESGSKNIQYF
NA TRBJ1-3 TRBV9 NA TGTGCCAGCAGCGCCTCCGCAGCGGGGGGGCGCTTCTCTGGAAACACCATATATTTT CASSASAAGGRFSGNTIYF
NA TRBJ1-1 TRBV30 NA TGTGCCTGGAGTTTCGTGTCAGGCACTGAAGCTTTCTTT CAWSFVSGTEAFF
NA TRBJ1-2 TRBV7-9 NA TGTGCCAGCAGCTTAATGCGGGACGGTGGCTACACCTTC CASSLMRDGGYTF
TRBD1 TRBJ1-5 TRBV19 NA TGTGCCAGTAGTATGCAGCCGGGACAGAGCAATCAGCCCCAGCATTTT CASSMQPGQSNQPQHF
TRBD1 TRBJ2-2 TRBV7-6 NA TGTGCCAGCAGCTTAGCCGCGACAGGGGGGCAGGGGGAGCTGTTTTTT CASSLAATGGQGELFF
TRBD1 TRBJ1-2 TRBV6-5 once TGTGCCAGCAAAACAGGGGGCAGTGATGGCTACACCTTC CASKTGGSDGYTF
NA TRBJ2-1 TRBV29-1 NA TGCAGCGTTGAATATATGGCTAGCTGGGAAATTGGAGGCTCCTACAATGAGCAGTTCTTC CSVEYMASWEIGGSYNEQFF
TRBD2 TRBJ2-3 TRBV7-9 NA TGTGCCAGCAGCCTACTAGCGGGGGGTGGGACAGATACGCAGTATTTT CASSLLAGGGTDTQYF
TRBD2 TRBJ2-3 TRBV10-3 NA TGTGCCATCAGTGAGGGGAGGCTAGCGGGAGGCGCAGATACGCAGTATTTT CAISEGRLAGGADTQYF
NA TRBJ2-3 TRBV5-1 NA TGCGCCAGCAGCTTGCGTCCCCCTCCCAGCACAGATACGCAGTATTTT CASSLRPPPSTDTQYF
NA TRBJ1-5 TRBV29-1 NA TGCAGCGTGGGCGGTTATAGCAATCAGCCCCAGCATTTT CSVGGYSNQPQHF
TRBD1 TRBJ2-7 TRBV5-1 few TGCGCCAGCAGCTCAGGGGGTAACTTTTACGAGCAGTACTTC CASSSGGNFYEQYF
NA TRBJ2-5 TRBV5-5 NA TGTGCCAGCAGCTCCCTCGGGGGGCGGGGAAAAGAGACCCAGTACTTC CASSSLGGRGKETQYF
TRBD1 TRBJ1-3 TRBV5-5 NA TGTGCCAGCAGCGGTACAGGGGTGGGAAACACCATATATTTT CASSGTGVGNTIYF
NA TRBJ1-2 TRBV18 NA TGTGCCAGCTCACCACTCGGGGGTAGTTACACCTTC CASSPLGGSYTF
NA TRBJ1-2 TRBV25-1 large TGTGCCAGCAGTCACGGAGCCAAACCCTATGGCTACACCTTC CASSHGAKPYGYTF
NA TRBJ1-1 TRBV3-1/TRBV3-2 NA TGTGCCAGCAGCCAAGAATACGCAGAGAACACTGAAGCTTTCTTT CASSQEYAENTEAFF
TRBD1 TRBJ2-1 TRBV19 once TGTGCCAGTAGTATGAGGGGGACAGCCTCCTACAATGAGCAGTTCTTC CASSMRGTASYNEQFF
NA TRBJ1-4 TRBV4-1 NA TGCGCCAGCAGCCAAGATCTGTGGGGGGTCCGTTTTTTT CASSQDLWGVRFF
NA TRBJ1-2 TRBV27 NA TGTGCCAGCAGTTTAAGCCTAGGGGACACTCTCTATGGCTACACCTTC CASSLSLGDTLYGYTF
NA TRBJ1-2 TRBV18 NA TGTGCCAGCTCACCACTCCCGCAGGGCAAACGTAATGGCTACACCTTC CASSPLPQGKRNGYTF
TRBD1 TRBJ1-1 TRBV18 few TGTGCCAGCTCACCACCGACGACAGGGGGCAGGGAAGCTTTCTTT CASSPPTTGGREAFF
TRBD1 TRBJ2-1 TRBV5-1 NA TGCGCCAGCGGCTCCGGGACAGGGGACAATGAGCAGTTCTTC CASGSGTGDNEQFF
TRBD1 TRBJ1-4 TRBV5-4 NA TGTGCCAGCAGCCGGGACAGTCGTAATGAAAAACTGTTTTTT CASSRDSRNEKLFF
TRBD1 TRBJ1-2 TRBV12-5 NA TGTGCTAGTGGTTCGGGGGACAGGACCCCCTATGGCTACACCTTC CASGSGDRTPYGYTF
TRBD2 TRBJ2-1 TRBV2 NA TGTGCCAGCAGTACTAGCGGCTCGGCCTACAATGAGCAGTTCTTC CASSTSGSAYNEQFF
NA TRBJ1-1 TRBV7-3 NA TGTGCCAGCAGCTTATCTAGAGGGACTGAAGCTTTCTTT CASSLSRGTEAFF
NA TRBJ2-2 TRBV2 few TGTGCCAGCAGGACGGGAGAGACCGGGGAGCTGTTTTTT CASRTGETGELFF
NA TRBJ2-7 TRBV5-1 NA TGCGCCAGCAGCTTGATTAGCGATTACGAGCAGTACTTC CASSLISDYEQYF
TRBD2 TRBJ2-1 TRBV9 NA TGTGCCAGCAGCGTCCGACTAGCGGGGGGGACTAAGATCAATGAGCAGTTCTTC CASSVRLAGGTKINEQFF
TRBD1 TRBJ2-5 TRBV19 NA TGTGCCAGTACCGCCGACAGGGGTAGTGAGACCCAGTACTTC CASTADRGSETQYF
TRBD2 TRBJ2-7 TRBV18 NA TGTGCCAGCTCACTCCACCCAGCGGGATCTTCCTACTACGAGCAGTACTTC CASSLHPAGSSYYEQYF
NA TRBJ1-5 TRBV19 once TGTGCCAGTAGTATACATGAGGGAGGCAATCAGCCCCAGCATTTT CASSIHEGGNQPQHF
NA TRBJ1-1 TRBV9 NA TGTGCCAGCAGCGTAGGGGCGGGGGTCGCGGCTTTCTTT CASSVGAGVAAFF
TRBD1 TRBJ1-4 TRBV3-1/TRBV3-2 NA TGTGCCAGCAGCCAAGGAGGCGGGACAGGGGGTGAAAAACTGTTTTTT CASSQGGGTGGEKLFF
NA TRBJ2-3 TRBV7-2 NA TGTGCCAGCAGCTATCTCCCTAGCACAGATACGCAGTATTTT CASSYLPSTDTQYF
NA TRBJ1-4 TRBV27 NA TGTGCCAGCAGTTTAGGTCGGTTAGGCGGTAATGAAAAACTGTTTTTT CASSLGRLGGNEKLFF
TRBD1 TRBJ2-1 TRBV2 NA TGTGCCAGCAGTATAAGGACAGGCGACGTTTACAATGAGCAGTTCTTC CASSIRTGDVYNEQFF
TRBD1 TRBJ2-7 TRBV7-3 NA TGTGCCAGCAGCTTAAGCCCGGGACAGGGCTACGAGCAGTACTTC CASSLSPGQGYEQYF
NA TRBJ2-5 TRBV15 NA TGTGCCACCAGCAGAGATCGAGGTCAAGAGACCCAGTACTTC CATSRDRGQETQYF
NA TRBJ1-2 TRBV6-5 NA TGTGCCAGCAGCCAAAGATGGGAGGGCCTGTTCGGCTACACCTTC CASSQRWEGLFGYTF
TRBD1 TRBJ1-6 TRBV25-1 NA TGTGCCAGCAGTCCGACGACAGGGCGAAATTCACCCCTCCACTTT CASSPTTGRNSPLHF
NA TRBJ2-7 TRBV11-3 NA TGTGCCAGCAGTACTGGCCCTAGGGGCACCTACGAGCAGTACTTC CASSTGPRGTYEQYF
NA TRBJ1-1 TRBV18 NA TGTGCCAGCTCACCGTGGGAGGCTTTAAACACTGAAGCTTTCTTT CASSPWEALNTEAFF
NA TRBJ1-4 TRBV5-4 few TGTGCCAGCAGCTTAAACAGGGCAACTAATGAAAAACTGTTTTTT CASSLNRATNEKLFF
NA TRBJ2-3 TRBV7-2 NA TGTGCCAGCAGCCGGTCCCGGGGACTGGATACGCAGTATTTT CASSRSRGLDTQYF
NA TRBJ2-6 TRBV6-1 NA TGTGCCAGCAGTGAAGACCCAGGTGGGGCCAACGTCCTGACTTTC CASSEDPGGANVLTF
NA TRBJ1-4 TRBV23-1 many TGCGCCAGCAGTCAAACGCGGGGTACAGTGCGGGAAAAACTGTTTTTT CASSQTRGTVREKLFF
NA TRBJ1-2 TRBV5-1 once TGCGCCAGCAGCTTAGCCTCCCCGGGAGGCTACACCTTC CASSLASPGGYTF
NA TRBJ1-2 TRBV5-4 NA TGTGCCAGCAGCTTGGCGGGGTTTGGCTACACCTTC CASSLAGFGYTF
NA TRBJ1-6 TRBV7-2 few TGTGCCAGCAGCTTTATGGGGCGTTCACCCCTCCACTTT CASSFMGRSPLHF